The text below deals with one TCR beta chain. The antigen this receptor binds is unknown. No much larger clone is present one base from it, and per-base qualities are unavailable. TCRbeta CDR3 regions were amplified from genomic DNA using the immunoSEQ Assay, a bias-controlled multiplex PCR. Concerning the study's data processing: Within the assay, amplification of reference gene primers was used to estimate how many nucleated cells each sample contained. To quantify the absolute abundance of each unique TCRbeta CDR3 rearrangement, sequence reads were collapsed and filtered. For each sample, productive Simpson clonality was calculated as the square root of Simpson's diversity index across productive rearrangements. TCRdb limited this immuneACCESS table to in-frame rearrangements with V and J called. A share of clones is missing; checked studies link under half to unresolved V genes, and the rest is unexplained. Clonal size and the V and J genes are those of that table, whereas D and trimming came from the DNA. Present in this sample are a few hundred thousand clones, 88% of which were seen just once. Together, the top ten hold 0.7% to 0.85% of the sample.

This record comes from a study of blood T cell repertoires in COVID-19 (dated by TCRdb to 2020 to 2021). About the full investigation: Samples covering the acute and convalescent phases of COVID-19 were provided by collaborators in the United States, Italy and Spain. Where available, HLA class I and class II types were obtained from metadata supplied by the sample provider rather than from assay-based typing. The material from the prospective study consisted of cDNA or gDNA derived from T cells, B-cell-depleted T cells, or PBMCs. Samples were obtained from the ongoing ImmuneRACE study (first 160 participants) and from about 1,300 subjects provided by 6 global collaborators. The sample metadata nearly always contained a de-identified subject ID, COVID-19 status, age in years and sex. The repertoires were released in a freely available public database intended as a resource for research on the immune response to SARS-CoV-2. Deeply sampled blood TCRbeta repertoires from subjects exposed to, actively infected with, or recovered from COVID-19 were included in the dataset.

The CDR3 sequence holds 17 residues, the cysteine and phenylalanine included. The only DNA kept is the CDR3, 51 bases in frame from the first base. The germline V gene (reference sequence) supplies CDR1 LGHDT and CDR2 YNNKEL. The junction shows trimming of 8 bases on V and 4 bases on J, and the gene matches do not reach 16 bases of it. Points the paper makes about the study in general: Clinical and demographic metadata were provided uncurated, with the amount varying by source and participant.

Whole blood was collected in K2EDTA tubes by collaborating institutions according to the institutions' own protocols. For TCRbeta analysis, collaborators shipped samples in one of three forms: frozen whole blood, isolated PBMCs, or DNA extracted from either of those sample types. Input material: peripheral blood. The sequence links TRBV3-1 (or the pseudogene TRBV3-2) to TRBJ2-3, and 9 junction bases match TRBD2. This clonotype was sampled from a woman in her twenties or thirties with acute or convalescent COVID-19. This receptor has the CDR3 CASRPRGSGRGADTQYF. The DNA reads as follows: TGTGCCAGCCGACCAAGGGGTAGCGGGAGAGGGGCAGATACGCAGTATTTT.